This T cell receptor beta chain was found in a study of T-cell memory formation after mild COVID-19. V lost 4 bases, J lost 4 bases, and 5 bases stayed unmatched. The CDR3 is 16 residues long. The germline gives CDR1 SGHTA, CDR2 FQGTGA. TCRdb processed the 5' RACE reads anew with MiXCR; each CDR3 protein has one entry. The table includes 300,000 to 350,000 distinct CDR3 sequences, around 13% detected once. The chain is built from TRBV7-3 and TRBJ2-6; the match to TRBD1 covers 9 bases. Input material: PBMCs or a T cell subset sorted from them (not recorded which). The receptor's source is a man younger than 35 who had mild COVID-19 (a few samples of this study predate the infection). Cell type and time point are not known. CDR3 sequence (DNA): TGTGCCAGCAGCTGGGACAGGGCCGGGGGGGCCAACGTCCTGACTTTC. Translating it yields CASSWDRAGGANVLTF.